The 3 T cell receptor beta chains given below trace back to one sample, sequenced in a study of monozygotic twins with inflammatory bowel disease. TCRdb re-called the 5' RACE reads; every CDR3 protein appears as one record, without DNA. This table lists over 200,000 distinct CDR3 sequences. The sequenced sample was blood. These receptors came from a human donor with ulcerative colitis or Crohn's disease, or a healthy co-twin of an affected twin (not recorded which).

The J gene is TRBJ2-7, the V gene TRBV5-1; absent DNA, TCRdb's TRBD1 call cannot be checked. The CDR3 totals 14 residues. Germline loops: CDR1 SGHRS, CDR2 YFSETQ. This CDR3 reads CASSLVDSTYEQYF.

The chain recombines TRBV20-1 with TRBJ1-6. This CDR3 has 11 amino acids. Germline CDR1 is DFQATT and CDR2 is SNEGSKA (reference sequence). The CDR3 loop reads CSAGSNSPLHF.

The rearrangement links TRBV5-1 to TRBJ1-2; TCRdb calls TRBD1, which cannot be checked without DNA. Germline CDR1 reads SGHRS; CDR2 reads YFSETQ. The CDR3 has 14 residues. The CDR3 loop reads CASGPPGFKYGYTF.